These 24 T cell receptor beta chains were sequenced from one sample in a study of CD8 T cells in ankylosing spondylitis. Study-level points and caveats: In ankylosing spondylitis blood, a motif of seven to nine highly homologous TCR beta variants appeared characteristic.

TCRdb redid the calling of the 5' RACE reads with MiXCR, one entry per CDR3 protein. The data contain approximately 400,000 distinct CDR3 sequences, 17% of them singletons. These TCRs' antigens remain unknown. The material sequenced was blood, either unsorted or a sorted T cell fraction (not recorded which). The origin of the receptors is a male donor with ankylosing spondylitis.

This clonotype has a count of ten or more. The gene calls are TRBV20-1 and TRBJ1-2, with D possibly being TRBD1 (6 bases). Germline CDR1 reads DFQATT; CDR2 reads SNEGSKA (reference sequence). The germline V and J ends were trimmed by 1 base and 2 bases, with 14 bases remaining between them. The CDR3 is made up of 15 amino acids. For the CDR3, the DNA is TGCAGTGCTAGAGCCCTAGCAGGGGTCAACTATGGCTACACCTTC. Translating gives CSARALAGVNYGYTF.

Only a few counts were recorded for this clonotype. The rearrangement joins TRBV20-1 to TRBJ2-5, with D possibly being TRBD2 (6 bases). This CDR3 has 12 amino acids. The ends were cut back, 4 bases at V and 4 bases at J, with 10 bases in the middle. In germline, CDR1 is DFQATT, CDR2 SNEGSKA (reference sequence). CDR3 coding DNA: TGCAGTGCTATTGAGGGAGGAGAGACCCAGTACTTC. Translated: CSAIEGGETQYF.

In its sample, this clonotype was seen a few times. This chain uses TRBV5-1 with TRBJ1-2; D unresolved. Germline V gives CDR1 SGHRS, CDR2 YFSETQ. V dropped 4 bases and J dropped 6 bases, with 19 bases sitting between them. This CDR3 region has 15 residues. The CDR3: CASSESPGKRDGYTF. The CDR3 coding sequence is TGCGCCAGCAGCGAGAGCCCGGGGAAGAGGGATGGCTACACCTTC.

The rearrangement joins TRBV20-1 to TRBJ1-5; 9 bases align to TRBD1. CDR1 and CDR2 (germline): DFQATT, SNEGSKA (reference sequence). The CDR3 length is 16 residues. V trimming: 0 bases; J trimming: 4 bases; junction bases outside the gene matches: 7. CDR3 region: CSARDALTGGNQPQHF. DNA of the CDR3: TGCAGTGCTAGAGATGCCCTGACAGGGGGAAATCAGCCCCAGCATTTT.

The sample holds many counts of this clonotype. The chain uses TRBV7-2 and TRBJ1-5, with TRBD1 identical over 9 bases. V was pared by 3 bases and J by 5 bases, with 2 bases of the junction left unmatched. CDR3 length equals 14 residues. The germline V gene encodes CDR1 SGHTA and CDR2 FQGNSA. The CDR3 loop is CASSLGQGYQPQHF. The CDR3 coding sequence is TGTGCCAGCAGCTTGGGACAGGGTTATCAGCCCCAGCATTTT.

This CDR3 reads CSASPRGGPGDTQYF. CDR3 sequence (DNA): TGCAGTGCTAGCCCCCGTGGGGGACCCGGAGATACGCAGTATTTT. The genes are TRBV20-1 and TRBJ2-3, with D perhaps being TRBD1 or TRBD2 (5 bases each). With 3 bases removed from V and 5 bases from J, the gap between germline ends came to 18 bases. CDR1 and CDR2 (germline): DFQATT, SNEGSKA (reference sequence). The CDR3 is 15 amino acids.

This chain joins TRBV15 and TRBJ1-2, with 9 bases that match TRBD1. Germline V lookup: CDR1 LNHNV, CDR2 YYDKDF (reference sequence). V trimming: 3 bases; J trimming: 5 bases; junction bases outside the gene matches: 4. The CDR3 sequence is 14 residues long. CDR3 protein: CATSSVQGAYGYTF. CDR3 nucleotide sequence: TGTGCCACCAGCAGCGTACAGGGGGCTTATGGCTACACCTTC.

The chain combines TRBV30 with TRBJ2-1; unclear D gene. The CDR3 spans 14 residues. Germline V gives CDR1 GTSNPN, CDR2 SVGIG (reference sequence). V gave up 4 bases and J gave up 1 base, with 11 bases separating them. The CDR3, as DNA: TGTGCCTGGAACCGGCTAGGGTCCTACAATGAGCAGTTCTTC. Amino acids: CAWNRLGSYNEQFF.

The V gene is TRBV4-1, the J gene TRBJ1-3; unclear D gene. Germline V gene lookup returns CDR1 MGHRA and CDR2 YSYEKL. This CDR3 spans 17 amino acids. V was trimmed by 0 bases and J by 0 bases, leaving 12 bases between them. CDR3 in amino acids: CASSQEPGRISGNTIYF. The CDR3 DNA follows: TGCGCCAGCAGCCAAGAGCCGGGCCGCATCTCTGGAAACACCATATATTTT.

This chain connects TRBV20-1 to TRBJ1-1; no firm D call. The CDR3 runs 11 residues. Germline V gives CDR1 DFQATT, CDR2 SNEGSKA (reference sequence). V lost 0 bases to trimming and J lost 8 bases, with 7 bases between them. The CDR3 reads CSARDRLEAFF. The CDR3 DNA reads TGCAGTGCTAGAGATCGGTTAGAAGCTTTCTTT.

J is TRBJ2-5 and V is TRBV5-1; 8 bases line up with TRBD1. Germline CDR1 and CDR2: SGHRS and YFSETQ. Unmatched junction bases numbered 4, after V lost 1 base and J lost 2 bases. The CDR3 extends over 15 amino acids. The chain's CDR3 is CASSLQGQGQETQYF. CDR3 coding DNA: TGCGCCAGCAGCTTGCAAGGACAGGGACAAGAGACCCAGTACTTC.

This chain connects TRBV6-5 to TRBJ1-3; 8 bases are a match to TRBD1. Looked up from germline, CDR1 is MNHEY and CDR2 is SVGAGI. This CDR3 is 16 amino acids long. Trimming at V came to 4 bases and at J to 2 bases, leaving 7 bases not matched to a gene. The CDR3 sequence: CASSSAGTGAGNTIYF. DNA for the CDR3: TGTGCCAGCAGTTCCGCGGGGACAGGTGCTGGAAACACCATATATTTT.

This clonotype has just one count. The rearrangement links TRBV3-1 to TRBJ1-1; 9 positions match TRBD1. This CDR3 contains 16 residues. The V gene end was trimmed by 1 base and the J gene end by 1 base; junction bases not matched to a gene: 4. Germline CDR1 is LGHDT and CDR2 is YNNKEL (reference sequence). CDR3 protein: CASSQAGQGRNTEAFF. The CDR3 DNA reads TGTGCCAGCAGCCAAGCGGGACAGGGCCGGAACACTGAAGCTTTCTTT.

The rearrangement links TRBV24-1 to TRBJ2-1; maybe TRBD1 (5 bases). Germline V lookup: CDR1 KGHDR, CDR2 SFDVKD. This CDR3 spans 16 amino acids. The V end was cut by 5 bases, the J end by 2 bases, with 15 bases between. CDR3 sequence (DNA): TGTGCCACCAGTGGATCCAGGGTGGATACCTACAATGAGCAGTTCTTC. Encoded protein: CATSGSRVDTYNEQFF.

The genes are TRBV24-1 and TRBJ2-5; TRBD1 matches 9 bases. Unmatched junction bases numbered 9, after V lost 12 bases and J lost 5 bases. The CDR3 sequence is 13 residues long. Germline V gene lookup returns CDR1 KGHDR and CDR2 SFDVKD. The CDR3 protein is CAPEQGAGETQYF. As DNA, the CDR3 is TGTGCCCCAGAACAGGGGGCGGGTGAGACCCAGTACTTC.

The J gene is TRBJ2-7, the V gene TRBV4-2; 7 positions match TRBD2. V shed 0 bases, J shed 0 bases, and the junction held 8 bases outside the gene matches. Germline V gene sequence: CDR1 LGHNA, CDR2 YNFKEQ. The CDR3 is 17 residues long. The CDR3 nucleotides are TGTGCCAGCAGCCAAGACGTGGCCGGGGGGAGCTCCTACGAGCAGTACTTC. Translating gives CASSQDVAGGSSYEQYF.

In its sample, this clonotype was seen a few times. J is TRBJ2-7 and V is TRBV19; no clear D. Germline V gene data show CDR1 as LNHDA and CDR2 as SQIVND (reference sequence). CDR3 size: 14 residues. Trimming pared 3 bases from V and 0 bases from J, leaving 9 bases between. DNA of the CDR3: TGTGCCAGTAGTATTGGGATTAGCTCCTACGAGCAGTACTTC. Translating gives CASSIGISSYEQYF.

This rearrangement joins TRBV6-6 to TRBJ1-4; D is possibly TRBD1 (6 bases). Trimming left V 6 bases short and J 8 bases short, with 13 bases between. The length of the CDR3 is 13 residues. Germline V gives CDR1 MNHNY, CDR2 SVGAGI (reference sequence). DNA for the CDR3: TGTGCCAGCAGCTCTAGGGGGTCGGAAAAACTGTTTTTT. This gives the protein CASSSRGSEKLFF.

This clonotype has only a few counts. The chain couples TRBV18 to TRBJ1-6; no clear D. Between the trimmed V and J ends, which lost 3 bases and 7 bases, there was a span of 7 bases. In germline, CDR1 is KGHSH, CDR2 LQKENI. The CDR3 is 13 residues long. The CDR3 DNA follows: TGTGCCAGCTCACCCGACCCGAATTCACCCCTCCACTTT. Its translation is CASSPDPNSPLHF.

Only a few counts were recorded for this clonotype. CDR3 DNA sequence: TGTGCCAGCAGCGCCAGACAGGGGGCTAGCACAGATACGCAGTATTTT. This translates into CASSARQGASTDTQYF. The chain links TRBV9 to TRBJ2-3; 10 positions agree with TRBD1. The CDR3 runs to 16 residues. CDR1 is SGDLS, CDR2 YYNGEE, per germline. The V and J ends lost 3 bases and 0 bases, in that order; junction bases with no gene match: 4.

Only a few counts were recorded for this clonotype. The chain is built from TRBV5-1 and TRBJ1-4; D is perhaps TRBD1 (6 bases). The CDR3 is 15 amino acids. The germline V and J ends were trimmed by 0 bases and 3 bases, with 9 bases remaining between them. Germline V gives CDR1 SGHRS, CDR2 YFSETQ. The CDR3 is CASSLGRGANEKLFF. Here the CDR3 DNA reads TGCGCCAGCAGCTTGGGCAGGGGTGCTAATGAAAAACTGTTTTTT.

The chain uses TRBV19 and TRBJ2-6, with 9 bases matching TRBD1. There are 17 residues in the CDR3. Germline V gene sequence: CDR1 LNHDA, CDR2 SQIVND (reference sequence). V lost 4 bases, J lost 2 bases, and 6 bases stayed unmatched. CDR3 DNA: TGTGCCAGTAGTACTGGACAGGGGAAGGCTGGGGCCAACGTCCTGACTTTC. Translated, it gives CASSTGQGKAGANVLTF.

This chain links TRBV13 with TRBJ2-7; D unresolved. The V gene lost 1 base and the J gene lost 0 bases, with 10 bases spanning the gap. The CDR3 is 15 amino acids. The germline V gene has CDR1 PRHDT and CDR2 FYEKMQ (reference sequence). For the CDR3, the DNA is TGTGCCAGCAGCTTAGCTGGATATAGCTCCTACGAGCAGTACTTC. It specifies CASSLAGYSSYEQYF. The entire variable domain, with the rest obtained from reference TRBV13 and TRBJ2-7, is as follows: AAGVIQSPRHLIKEKRETATLKCYPIPRHDTVYWYQQGPGQDPQFLISFYEKMQSDKGSIPDRFSAQQFSDYHSELNMSSLELGDSALYFCASSLAGYSSYEQYFGPGTRLTVT.

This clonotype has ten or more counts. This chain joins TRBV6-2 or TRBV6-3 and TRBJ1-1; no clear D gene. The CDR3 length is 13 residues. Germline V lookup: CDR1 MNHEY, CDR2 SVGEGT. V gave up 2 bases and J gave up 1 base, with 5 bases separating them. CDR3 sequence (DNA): TGTGCCAGCAGTTACCACGGGAACACTGAAGCTTTCTTT. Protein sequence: CASSYHGNTEAFF.